These 17 T cell receptor beta chains came from one sample sequenced in a study of resident and recirculating memory T cells in vitiligo. Some clones are missing from TCRdb's copy, which holds only in-frame ones; the method was immunoSEQ multiplex PCR. The sample lists about 42,000 clones, about nine tenths seen once, with roughly 4.7% in the top ten. Sequenced material: blood. The receptors derive from a male donor with vitiligo.

This chain links TRBV30 with TRBJ1-1; D unresolved. Trimming stripped 0 bases from V and 4 bases from J, with 15 bases between. Germline CDR1 reads GTSNPN; CDR2 reads SVGIG (reference sequence). The CDR3 extends over 15 amino acids. Written as DNA, the CDR3 is TGTGCCTGGAGTGTACGGGGAGTCCTAACCACTGAAGCTTTCTTT. Protein sequence: CAWSVRGVLTTEAFF.

The chain carries TRBV5-1 and TRBJ2-3; D uncertain. This CDR3 region has 18 residues. The germline V and J ends were trimmed by 1 base and 0 bases, with 18 bases remaining between them. CDR1 is SGHRS, CDR2 YFSETQ, per germline. The CDR3 region has the DNA TGCGCCAGCAGCTTGCGAGAATGGGCAGAATCTAGCACAGATACGCAGTATTTT. It yields the protein CASSLREWAESSTDTQYF.

The chain is built from TRBV2 and TRBJ2-1, with TRBD2 identical over 8 bases. The CDR3 sequence is 14 residues long. Germline loops: CDR1 SNHLY, CDR2 FYNNEI. The V segment lost 5 bases and the J segment 7 bases; nucleotides outside the gene matches: 7. The CDR3 DNA follows: TGTGCCAGCAGTTACGGGGGGGCGAAGAATGAGCAGTTCTTC. The encoded protein is CASSYGGAKNEQFF.

The chain couples TRBV11-2 to TRBJ2-7; TRBD2 matches at 7 bases. Germline CDR1 SGHAT, CDR2 FQNNGV. V shed 3 bases and J 0 bases; nucleotides not matched to a gene: 5. There are 15 residues in the CDR3. CDR3 loop: CASSFLGGSSYEQYF. CDR3 sequence (DNA): TGTGCCAGCAGCTTTCTGGGGGGGTCCTCCTACGAGCAGTACTTC.

The chain is built from TRBV2 and TRBJ2-1; a weak D match, TRBD2 (5 bases). The CDR3 is made up of 14 amino acids. CDR1 is SNHLY and CDR2 is FYNNEI in the germline V gene. Between the trimmed V and J ends, which lost 7 bases and 7 bases, there was a span of 17 bases. CDR3 loop: CASTEGMASNEQFF. The DNA for the CDR3 is TGTGCCAGCACCGAGGGAATGGCCTCTAATGAGCAGTTCTTC.

This clone was counted only a few times. The V and J genes are TRBV19 and TRBJ2-7; possible D gene TRBD2, 5 bases. V lost 5 bases and J lost 1, with 12 bases in between. Germline-derived CDR1 and CDR2 are LNHDA and SQIVND (reference sequence). This CDR3 comprises 14 residues. CDR3 residues: CASSPSRGSYEQYF. The CDR3 DNA reads TGTGCCAGTAGTCCGAGCCGGGGATCCTACGAGCAGTACTTC.

The chain links TRBV19 to TRBJ2-3; D is undetermined. There are 14 residues in the CDR3. CDR1 LNHDA and CDR2 SQIVND come from the germline V gene (reference sequence). V lost 4 bases and J lost 6, with 14 bases in between. CDR3 loop: CASSTRGLGDTQYF. The CDR3 DNA sequence: TGTGCCAGTAGTACCCGTGGGTTGGGCGATACGCAGTATTTT.

CDR3 nucleotide sequence: TGTGCCTGGAGTAGCTACACTGAAGCTTTCTTT. Translating gives CAWSSYTEAFF. The J gene is TRBJ1-1, the V gene TRBV30; D unclear. V lost 2 bases to trimming and J lost 3 bases, with 4 bases between them. The CDR3 totals 11 residues. Germline V gene sequence: CDR1 GTSNPN, CDR2 SVGIG (reference sequence).

This chain joins TRBV7-2 and TRBJ2-3, with unresolved D. V was clipped by 2 bases and J by 6 bases, with 15 bases between them. CDR3 length: 15 amino acids. Germline values: CDR1 SGHTA, CDR2 FQGNSA. As DNA, the CDR3 is TGTGCCAGCAGCTTAATAGTGTCGGGTGGTGATACGCAGTATTTT. This sequence encodes CASSLIVSGGDTQYF.

This chain uses TRBV16 with TRBJ1-6, with D unclear. Germline lookup yields CDR1 KGHSY and CDR2 FQNENV. The CDR3 runs to 18 residues. V was pared by 0 bases and J by 5 bases, with 17 bases between. In nucleotides, the CDR3 is TGTGCCAGCAGCCAATCGCTAAACCGACGACTGGATAATTCACCCCTCCACTTT. Translating it yields CASSQSLNRRLDNSPLHF.

This CDR3 is CASSVVRGGEAFF. The CDR3 DNA follows: TGTGCCAGCAGCGTAGTGAGAGGGGGTGAAGCTTTCTTT. The chain recombines TRBV9 with TRBJ1-1, with TRBD1 as a possible D gene (6 bases). V was shortened by 0 bases and J by 7 bases, with 10 bases between the two germline ends. The length of the CDR3 is 13 residues. Germline CDR1 and CDR2: SGDLS and YYNGEE.

In this sample, this clone turned up a few times. V is TRBV7-9 and J is TRBJ2-7, with D possibly being TRBD1 (6 bases). Germline values: CDR1 SEHNR, CDR2 FQNEAQ (reference sequence). CDR3 length: 15 residues. V was pared by 1 base and J by 5 bases, with 15 bases between. CDR3 loop: CASSLDYGTSDEQYF. In DNA, the CDR3 is TGTGCCAGCAGCTTAGATTACGGGACAAGCGACGAGCAGTACTTC.

V usage is TRBV7-2 and J usage is TRBJ2-5; D is possibly TRBD1 (9 bases). This CDR3 has 15 amino acids. V gave up 3 bases and J gave up 5 bases, with 16 bases separating them. Germline assignment: CDR1 SGHTA and CDR2 FQGNSA. This CDR3 reads CASSFQRGTGETQYF. The CDR3 DNA reads as TGTGCCAGCAGCTTCCAGCGGGGGACAGGGGAGACCCAGTACTTC.

The chain combines TRBV27 with TRBJ2-5; D is perhaps TRBD2 (7 bases). CDR1 and CDR2 from the germline V gene are MNHEY and SMNVEV (reference sequence). The CDR3 runs to 15 residues. V was clipped by 6 bases and J by 6 bases, with 20 bases between them. The CDR3 reads CASRGLTGWVKTQYF. In DNA, the CDR3 is TGTGCCAGCAGGGGACTAACAGGGTGGGTCAAGACCCAGTACTTC.

The genes are TRBV6-1 and TRBJ1-2, with TRBD1 matching over 7 bases. The germline CDR1 and CDR2 sequences are MNHNS and SASEGT. The CDR3 consists of 15 residues. V lost 7 bases, J lost 8 bases, and 16 bases stayed unmatched. The CDR3 sequence is CASTEMTGTFDGYTF. As DNA, the CDR3 is TGTGCCAGCACCGAGATGACAGGGACCTTCGACGGCTACACCTTC.

The rearrangement uses TRBV2 and TRBJ2-7; the D gene is possibly TRBD2 (8 bases). V was clipped by 8 bases and J by 2 bases, with 16 bases between them. Germline CDR1 is SNHLY and CDR2 is FYNNEI. The CDR3 totals 14 residues. CDR3 sequence: CASSRGGQTYEQYF. The CDR3, as DNA: TGTGCCAGCTCACGGGGGGGACAGACCTACGAGCAGTACTTC.

This clone was seen only once. The V call is TRBV27, the J call TRBJ1-1; weak D call: TRBD1 (6 bases). Germline V gives CDR1 MNHEY, CDR2 SMNVEV (reference sequence). The CDR3 extends over 15 amino acids. Trimming pared 3 bases from V and 3 bases from J, leaving 14 bases between. CDR3 amino acids: CASSLGGAPHTEAFF. The CDR3 bases are TGTGCCAGCAGTTTGGGGGGGGCCCCGCACACTGAAGCTTTCTTT.